The text below deals with one TCR beta chain. These data belong to a study of blood T cell repertoires in COVID-19. Study summary: The study drew acute and convalescent COVID-19 samples from the United States, Italy and Spain. PBMCs, B-cell-depleted T cells, or T cells were the source of the cDNA or gDNA that made up the material.

Authors' methods: Reference gene primer amplification in the assay estimated nucleated cell counts. The table came from immunoSEQ multiplex PCR; TCRdb's copy has only in-frame clones and leaves some out. Clone size and V and J calls were adopted from that table, with D and trimming inferred from the DNA. The sample consists of about 110,000 clones, around 90% of them appearing once. V was cut by 5 bases and J by 0 bases, with 20 bases left in between. The CDR3 totals 18 residues. The germline CDR1 and CDR2 sequences are LNHDA and SQIVND (reference sequence). The sequencing sample was made of peripheral blood. The rearrangement uses TRBV19 and TRBJ1-5; D might be TRBD1 (6 bases). The clonotype was recovered from a woman aged 45-65 years with acute or convalescent COVID-19. CDR3 DNA: TGTGCCAGTAGTGAGGGGAGGGGAGGGGGTCCTAGCAATCAGCCCCAGCATTTT. Amino acid sequence: CASSEGRGGGPSNQPQHF. Drawing the rest from reference TRBV19 and TRBJ1-5, the complete variable domain is DGGITQSPKYLFRKEGQNVTLSCEQNLNHDAMYWYRQDPGQGLRLIYYSQIVNDFQKGDIAEGYSVSREKKESFPLTVTSAQKNPTAFYLCASSEGRGGGPSNQPQHFGDGTRLSIL.